The 31 T cell receptor beta chains presented below share a single source sample, sequenced in a study of Ad26.COV2.S vaccination and SARS-CoV-2 variants. The treatment is: 19 received Ad26.COV2.S at low or high dose, single or two shots; 5 received placebo; per-sample allocation not given. Samples came from day 63 after the first vaccine or placebo injection. Sequenced by immunoSEQ multiplex PCR; TCRdb stores in-frame clones only, minus some. The sample shows roughly 300,000 clones, 80% to 90% of them seen only once. The sequences come from peripheral blood, collected in a trial of Ad26.COV2.S vaccine versus placebo. These receptors originate from a person between 18 and 65 years old who received the Ad26.COV2.S COVID-19 vaccine or a placebo.

The V call is TRBV29-1, the J call TRBJ2-3, with unresolved D. Germline assignment: CDR1 SQVTM and CDR2 ANQGSEA. This CDR3 is built from 12 residues. Trimming stripped 0 bases from V and 4 bases from J, with 5 bases between. Written as DNA, the CDR3 is TGCAGCGTTGAAGAAGCTGCAGATACGCAGTATTTT. Its translation is CSVEEAADTQYF.

The rearrangement links TRBV5-6 to TRBJ1-2; D gene unclear. Germline CDR1 and CDR2: SGHDT and YYEEEE. V was trimmed by 1 base and J by 6 bases, leaving 10 bases between them. This CDR3 has 13 amino acids. The CDR3 DNA follows: TGTGCCAGCAGCTTGTGGGGTTCGGATGGCTACACCTTC. This gives the protein CASSLWGSDGYTF. Variable domain in full (rest from reference TRBV5-6 and TRBJ1-2): DAGVTQSPTHLIKTRGQQVTLRCSPKSGHDTVSWYQQALGQGPQFIFQYYEEEERQRGNFPDRFSGHQFPNYSSELNVNALLLGDSALYLCASSLWGSDGYTFGSGTRLTVV.

In DNA, the CDR3 is TGCGCCAGCAGCCCGAGGCCGATCGGGGCGAACACTGAAGCTTTCTTT. Its translation: CASSPRPIGANTEAFF. The chain uses TRBV4-1 and TRBJ1-1; TRBD1 is a possible D gene (5 bases). This CDR3 contains 16 residues. Per the germline V gene, CDR1 is MGHRA and CDR2 is YSYEKL. Trimming shortened V by 4 bases and J by 1 base, and 16 bases separated the two germline ends.

The V gene is TRBV7-2, the J gene TRBJ2-7; D possibly corresponds to TRBD1 (5 bases). The CDR3 sequence is 13 residues long. Germline V gene sequence: CDR1 SGHTA, CDR2 FQGNSA. The V and J ends lost 5 bases and 4 bases respectively, with 12 bases between them. DNA of the CDR3: TGTGCCAGCAGCCCCTTTGGGGCTTACGAGCAGTACTTC. This encodes CASSPFGAYEQYF.

This rearrangement joins TRBV11-2 to TRBJ2-1, with D tentatively TRBD1 (6 bases). The CDR3 is 16 amino acids. The germline V gene encodes CDR1 SGHAT and CDR2 FQNNGV. With 5 bases removed from V and 2 bases from J, the gap between germline ends came to 16 bases. DNA for the CDR3: TGTGCCAGCAGCCTCGATACAGGGATCACCTACAATGAGCAGTTCTTC. This gives the protein CASSLDTGITYNEQFF.

This rearrangement joins TRBV13 to TRBJ1-3, with D unresolved. Trimming pared 0 bases from V and 2 bases from J, leaving 8 bases between. The CDR3 is made up of 15 amino acids. From germline, CDR1 is PRHDT and CDR2 FYEKMQ (reference sequence). The CDR3 region is CASSLGVITGNTIYF. CDR3 nucleotide sequence: TGTGCCAGCAGCTTAGGGGTAATAACTGGAAACACCATATATTTT.

This chain joins TRBV19 and TRBJ1-4; 9 bases align to TRBD1. The V gene's germline CDR1 is LNHDA and CDR2 SQIVND (reference sequence). CDR3 size: 14 residues. V trimming: 3 bases; J trimming: 5 bases; junction bases outside the gene matches: 1. In DNA, the CDR3 is TGTGCCAGTAGTATGGACAGGGGAAATGAAAAACTGTTTTTT. Translation gives CASSMDRGNEKLFF.

The chain uses TRBV7-2 and TRBJ1-4; 7 bases fit TRBD1. Germline lookup yields CDR1 SGHTA and CDR2 FQGNSA. V was pared by 1 base and J by 5 bases, with 4 bases of the junction left unmatched. This CDR3 spans 15 amino acids. This CDR3 is CASSLVPGGNEKLFF. As DNA, the CDR3 is TGTGCCAGCAGCTTAGTCCCAGGGGGGAATGAAAAACTGTTTTTT. The variable domain in full, completed from reference TRBV7-2 and TRBJ1-4, reads GAGVSQSPSNKVTEKGKDVELRCDPISGHTALYWYRQSLGQGLEFLIYFQGNSAPDKSGLPSDRFSAERTGGSVSTLTIQRTQQEDSAVYLCASSLVPGGNEKLFFGSGTQLSVL.

The chain uses TRBV30 and TRBJ2-7; 9 positions match TRBD2. The trim removed 2 bases at V and 3 bases at J, leaving 20 bases unmatched. There are 19 residues in the CDR3. From germline, CDR1 is GTSNPN and CDR2 SVGIG (reference sequence). The CDR3 spells CAWSYGVYRRRLAVYEQYF. DNA for the CDR3: TGTGCCTGGAGTTATGGAGTGTACCGCCGAAGACTAGCGGTCTACGAGCAGTACTTC.

The chain uses TRBV14 and TRBJ1-1; D is perhaps TRBD1 (5 bases). The CDR3 consists of 18 residues. Trimming took off 6 bases at V and 3 bases at J, with 26 bases between the two ends. Germline CDR1 and CDR2: SGHDN and FVKESK. The CDR3 nucleotides are TGTGCCAGCAGTCGGATTAGCTGGCGGGGGGAGAGAGACACTGAAGCTTTCTTT. As protein: CASSRISWRGERDTEAFF.

V is TRBV19 and J is TRBJ1-2; D is unclear. This CDR3 contains 12 residues. Germline CDR1 LNHDA, CDR2 SQIVND (reference sequence). The ends were cut back, 10 bases at V and 7 bases at J, with 16 bases in the middle. The CDR3 nucleotides read TGTGCCACTCGGTGGAAGGCCAGTGGCTACACCTTC. Protein product: CATRWKASGYTF. Using reference TRBV19 and TRBJ1-2 for the parts outside the CDR3, the full variable domain is DGGITQSPKYLFRKEGQNVTLSCEQNLNHDAMYWYRQDPGQGLRLIYYSQIVNDFQKGDIAEGYSVSREKKESFPLTVTSAQKNPTAFYLCATRWKASGYTFGSGTRLTVV.

This clone appeared a few times. This chain joins TRBV7-8 and TRBJ2-1; 7 bases line up with TRBD2. The V segment lost 0 bases and the J segment 10 bases; nucleotides outside the gene matches: 9. Looked up from germline, CDR1 is SGHVS and CDR2 is FQNEAQ. The CDR3 loop spans 15 amino acids. The CDR3, as DNA: TGTGCCAGCAGCTTAGCGCTGGCGGGGGTTGCAGAGCAGTTCTTC. It yields the protein CASSLALAGVAEQFF.

The chain joins TRBV3-1 (or the pseudogene TRBV3-2) to TRBJ2-1; 9 nucleotides match TRBD2. CDR1 is LGHDT and CDR2 is YNNKEL in the germline V gene (reference sequence). Unmatched junction bases numbered 6, after V lost 3 bases and J lost 6 bases. CDR3 length equals 15 residues. CDR3 protein: CASSQISGLANEQFF. The CDR3 coding sequence is TGTGCCAGCAGCCAGATTTCGGGACTAGCCAATGAGCAGTTCTTC.

The chain combines TRBV30 with TRBJ1-2; weak D call: TRBD1 (5 bases). The CDR3 runs to 12 residues. Germline V gene lookup returns CDR1 GTSNPN and CDR2 SVGIG (reference sequence). Trimming cost V 7 bases and J 6 bases, with 15 bases left between them. The DNA of the CDR3 is TGTGCCTTGAGAACAGGATCCGATGGCTACACCTTC. Translated: CALRTGSDGYTF. Full variable domain (remainder filled in from reference TRBV30 and TRBJ1-2): SQTIHQWPATLVQPVGSPLSLECTVEGTSNPNLYWYRQAAGRGLQLLFYSVGIGQISSEVPQNLSASRPQDRQFILSSKKLLLSDSGFYLCALRTGSDGYTFGSGTRLTVV.

The chain uses TRBV5-1 and TRBJ1-6; the match to TRBD1 covers 7 bases. This CDR3 spans 12 amino acids. V shed 0 bases and J 13 bases; nucleotides not matched to a gene: 1. Germline CDR1 is SGHRS and CDR2 is YFSETQ. DNA of the CDR3: TGCGCCAGCAGCTTGGAAGGGGGCCCCCTCCACTTT. It encodes CASSLEGGPLHF.

A few counts support this clone. The chain uses TRBV7-9 and TRBJ2-3; no firm D call. Germline CDR1 and CDR2: SEHNR and FQNEAQ (reference sequence). Trimming cost V 5 bases and J 3 bases, with 6 bases left between them. There are 12 residues in the CDR3. CDR3 region: CASSPITDTQYF. DNA of the CDR3: TGTGCCAGCAGCCCGATAACAGATACGCAGTATTTT.

V usage is TRBV6-2 or TRBV6-3 and J usage is TRBJ2-3; a possible D gene is TRBD2 (7 bases). Germline CDR1 reads MNHEY; CDR2 reads SVGEGT. CDR3 length equals 16 residues. Trimming removed 0 bases at V and 7 bases at J, with 17 bases between. CDR3 nucleotides: TGTGCCAGCAGTTACTCGACGGGGGGCCATCATTATACGCAGTATTTT. This gives the protein CASSYSTGGHHYTQYF.

As for this clone: Distinct nucleotide sequences in the sample also encode this CDR3. The chain carries TRBV7-9 and TRBJ1-1; D is unresolved. V was cut by 1 base and J by 2 bases, with 5 bases left in between. CDR1 is SEHNR and CDR2 is FQNEAQ in the germline V gene (reference sequence). The CDR3 length is 13 residues. The CDR3 loop is CASSLVGNTEAFF. CDR3 DNA: TGTGCCAGCAGCTTAGTTGGTAACACTGAAGCTTTCTTT. Filled out from reference TRBV7-9 and TRBJ1-1, the complete variable domain reads DTGVSQNPRHKITKRGQNVTFRCDPISEHNRLYWYRQTLGQGPEFLTYFQNEAQLEKSRLLSDRFSAERPKGSFSTLEIQRTEQGDSAMYLCASSLVGNTEAFFGQGTRLTVV.

The V call is TRBV18, the J call TRBJ2-2; 10 bases line up with TRBD2. The germline gives CDR1 KGHSH, CDR2 LQKENI. The CDR3 consists of 16 residues. V shed 6 bases and J 7 bases; nucleotides not matched to a gene: 11. The CDR3: CASSPSGGASGGELFF. The CDR3 DNA reads TGTGCCAGCTCCCCCAGCGGGGGGGCCAGTGGCGGGGAGCTGTTTTTT.

The chain carries TRBV15 and TRBJ1-6; TRBD1 might be the D (5 bases). The CDR3 runs to 18 residues. Trimming cost V 0 bases and J 7 bases, with 19 bases left between them. The germline gives CDR1 LNHNV, CDR2 YYDKDF (reference sequence). The CDR3 protein is CATSRDRGLPRKNSPLHF. In DNA form, the CDR3 reads TGTGCCACCAGCAGAGATCGGGGACTCCCTAGGAAAAATTCACCCCTCCACTTT.

The chain joins TRBV10-3 to TRBJ1-1, with D perhaps TRBD1 (5 bases). Between the trimmed V and J ends, which lost 11 bases and 2 bases, there was a span of 12 bases. The CDR3 consists of 12 residues. Germline values: CDR1 ENHRY, CDR2 SYGVKD. CDR3 region: CAVGGGNTEAFF. The CDR3 DNA follows: TGTGCCGTGGGGGGAGGAAACACTGAAGCTTTCTTT.

The rearrangement joins TRBV4-3 to TRBJ2-3; D possibly corresponds to TRBD1 (6 bases). The CDR3 consists of 16 residues. Trimming left V 0 bases short and J 0 bases short, with 10 bases between. Germline V lookup: CDR1 LGHNA, CDR2 YSLEER. CDR3 nucleotide sequence: TGCGCCAGCAGCCAAGACAGGGGCCGGAGCACAGATACGCAGTATTTT. Its translation: CASSQDRGRSTDTQYF.

The gene calls are TRBV3-1 (or the pseudogene TRBV3-2) and TRBJ2-2; D is possibly TRBD2 (7 bases). This CDR3 has 14 residues. Trimming left V 2 bases short and J 7 bases short, with 11 bases between. The germline gives CDR1 LGHDT, CDR2 YNNKEL (reference sequence). The CDR3 region is CASSQTGGHGELFF. The CDR3 DNA reads TGTGCCAGCAGCCAAACGGGGGGCCACGGGGAGCTGTTTTTT.

This clone was seen just once. This chain links TRBV7-9 with TRBJ2-7; D is perhaps TRBD1 (6 bases). V lost 2 bases and J lost 0, with 14 bases in between. Germline V gene lookup returns CDR1 SEHNR and CDR2 FQNEAQ (reference sequence). This CDR3 comprises 16 residues. CDR3 nucleotides: TGTGCCAGCAGCTTACCCCGGGACACTACCTCCTACGAGCAGTACTTC. Protein product: CASSLPRDTTSYEQYF.

This clone was picked up one time. The rearrangement links TRBV19 to TRBJ1-5; D may be TRBD1 (5 bases). The V and J ends lost 4 bases and 3 bases respectively, with 7 bases between them. CDR1 LNHDA and CDR2 SQIVND come from the germline V gene (reference sequence). The CDR3 is made up of 13 amino acids. In DNA, the CDR3 is TGTGCCAGTAGTAGCAGGGACAATCAGCCCCAGCATTTT. It encodes CASSSRDNQPQHF.

The chain uses TRBV12-1 and TRBJ2-1; the tabulated D call, TRBD2, remains unverified against the DNA. TRBV12-1 is given as a pseudogene. The CDR3 has 16 amino acids. In DNA, the CDR3 is TGTGCCAGCAGGGGGGGTAGGCTGGCGGGGTACAATGAGCAGTTCTTC. Encoded protein: CASRGGRLAGYNEQFF.

This clone turned up a few times. The chain combines TRBV27 with TRBJ1-2; 9 positions agree with TRBD1. CDR1 MNHEY and CDR2 SMNVEV come from the germline V gene (reference sequence). The CDR3 loop spans 15 amino acids. Germline trimming cut 4 bases from V and 6 bases from J; bases unmatched to any gene: 9. The CDR3 spells CASSSPGQGYHGYTF. CDR3 in DNA: TGTGCCAGCAGTTCCCCGGGACAGGGTTACCATGGCTACACCTTC.

This clone was picked up a small number of times. This chain joins TRBV3-1 (or the pseudogene TRBV3-2) and TRBJ1-5, with D perhaps matching TRBD1 (6 bases). Germline V gene data show CDR1 as LGHDT and CDR2 as YNNKEL (reference sequence). The CDR3 covers 15 residues. V was shortened by 4 bases and J by 5 bases, with 15 bases between the two germline ends. CDR3 region: CASSPSEGGHQPQHF. CDR3 in DNA: TGTGCCAGCAGCCCCAGTGAGGGGGGACATCAGCCCCAGCATTTT.

CDR3 region: CASIIRRKGDLNTEAFF. The CDR3 nucleotides are TGCGCCAGCATCATTAGGCGGAAGGGGGACCTGAACACTGAAGCTTTCTTT. The chain joins TRBV23-1 to TRBJ1-1; tentatively, D is TRBD1 (6 bases). TRBV23-1 is identified as an open reading frame with a role that is uncertain. V lost 7 bases and J 0 bases, leaving 21 bases between the germline ends. The CDR3 covers 17 residues.

CDR3 loop: CATSDSLFTGELFF. In DNA form, the CDR3 reads TGTGCCACCAGTGATTCCTTATTCACCGGGGAGCTGTTTTTT. The V and J genes are TRBV24-1 and TRBJ2-2; no clear D. The CDR3 length is 14 residues. Deletions cut 2 bases from V and 4 bases from J, with 7 bases between. CDR1 and CDR2 from the germline V gene are KGHDR and SFDVKD.

J is TRBJ2-5 and V is TRBV5-4; D perhaps matches TRBD2 (5 bases). CDR1 and CDR2 (germline): SGHNT, YYREEE (reference sequence). V dropped 0 bases and J dropped 5 bases, with 11 bases sitting between them. The CDR3 has 14 amino acids. DNA for the CDR3: TGTGCCAGCAGCTTGGCCGATAGCGTGGAGACCCAGTACTTC. Translating gives CASSLADSVETQYF. The full variable domain, with the rest looked up from reference TRBV5-4 and TRBJ2-5, is ETGVTQSPTHLIKTRGQQVTLRCSSQSGHNTVSWYQQALGQGPQFIFQYYREEENGRGNFPPRFSGLQFPNYSSELNVNALELDDSALYLCASSLADSVETQYFGPGTRLLVL.